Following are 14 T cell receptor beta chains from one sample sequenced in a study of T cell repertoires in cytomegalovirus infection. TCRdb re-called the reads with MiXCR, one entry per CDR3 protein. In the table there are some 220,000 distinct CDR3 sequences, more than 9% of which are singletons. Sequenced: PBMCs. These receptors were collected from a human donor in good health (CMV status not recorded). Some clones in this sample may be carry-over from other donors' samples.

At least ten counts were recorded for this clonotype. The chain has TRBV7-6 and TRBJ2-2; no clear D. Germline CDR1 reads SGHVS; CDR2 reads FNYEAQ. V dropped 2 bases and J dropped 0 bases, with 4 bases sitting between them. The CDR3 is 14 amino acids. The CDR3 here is CASSLRSNTGELFF. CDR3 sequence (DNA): TGTGCCAGCAGCTTACGCTCGAACACCGGGGAGCTGTTTTTT.

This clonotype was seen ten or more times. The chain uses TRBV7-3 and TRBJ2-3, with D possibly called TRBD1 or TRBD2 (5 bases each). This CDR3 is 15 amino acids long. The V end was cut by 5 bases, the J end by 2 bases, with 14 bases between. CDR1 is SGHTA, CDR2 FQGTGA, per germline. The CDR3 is CASSPTGPFTDTQYF. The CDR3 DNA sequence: TGTGCCAGCAGCCCGACGGGACCGTTCACAGATACGCAGTATTTT.

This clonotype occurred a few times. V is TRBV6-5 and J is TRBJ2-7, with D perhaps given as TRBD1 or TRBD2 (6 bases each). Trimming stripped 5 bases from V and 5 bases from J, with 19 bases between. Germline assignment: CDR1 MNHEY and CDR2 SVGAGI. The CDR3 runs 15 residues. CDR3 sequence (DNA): TGTGCCAGCAGTAACAATGGAGGGGGGCTAAACGAGCAGTACTTC. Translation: CASSNNGGGLNEQYF.

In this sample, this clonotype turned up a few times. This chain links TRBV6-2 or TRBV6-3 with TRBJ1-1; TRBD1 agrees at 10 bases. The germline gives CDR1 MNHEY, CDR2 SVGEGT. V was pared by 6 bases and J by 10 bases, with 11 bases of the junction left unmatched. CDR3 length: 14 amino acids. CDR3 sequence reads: CASSLQRQGASAFF. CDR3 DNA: TGTGCCAGCAGCCTACAGAGACAGGGGGCTTCAGCTTTCTTT.

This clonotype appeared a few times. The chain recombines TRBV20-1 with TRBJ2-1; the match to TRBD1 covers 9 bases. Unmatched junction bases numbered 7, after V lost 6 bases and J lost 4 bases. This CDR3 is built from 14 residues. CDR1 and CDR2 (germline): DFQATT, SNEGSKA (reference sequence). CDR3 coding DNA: TGCAGTGCGGAACACAGGGGGCCTTACAATGAGCAGTTCTTC. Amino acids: CSAEHRGPYNEQFF.

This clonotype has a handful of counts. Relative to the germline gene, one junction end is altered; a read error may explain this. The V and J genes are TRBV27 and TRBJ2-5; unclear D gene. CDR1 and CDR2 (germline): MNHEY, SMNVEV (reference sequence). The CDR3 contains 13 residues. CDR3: CASSFPSQEIQYF. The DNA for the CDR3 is TGTGCCAGCAGTTTTCCCTCCCAAGAGATCCAGTACTTC.

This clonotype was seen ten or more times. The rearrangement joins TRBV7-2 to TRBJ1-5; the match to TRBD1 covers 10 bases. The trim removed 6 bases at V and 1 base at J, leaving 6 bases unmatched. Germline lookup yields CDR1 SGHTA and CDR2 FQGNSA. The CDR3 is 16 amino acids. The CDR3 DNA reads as TGTGCCAGCAGTCCGACAGGGGGCGCGAGCAATCAGCCCCAGCATTTT. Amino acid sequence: CASSPTGGASNQPQHF.

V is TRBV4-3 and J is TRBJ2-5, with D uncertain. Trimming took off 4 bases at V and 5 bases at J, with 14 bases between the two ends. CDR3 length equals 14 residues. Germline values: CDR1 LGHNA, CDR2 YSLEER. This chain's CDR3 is CASSLSTRWETQYF. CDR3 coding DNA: TGCGCCAGCAGCCTTTCGACTCGGTGGGAGACCCAGTACTTC.

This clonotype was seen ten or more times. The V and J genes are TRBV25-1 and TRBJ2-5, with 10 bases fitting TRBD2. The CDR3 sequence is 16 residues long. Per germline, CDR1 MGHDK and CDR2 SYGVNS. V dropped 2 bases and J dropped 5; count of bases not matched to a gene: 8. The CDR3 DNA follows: TGTGCCAGCAGTGAAAGAACTAGCGGGGCTTTGGAGACCCAGTACTTC. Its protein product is CASSERTSGALETQYF.

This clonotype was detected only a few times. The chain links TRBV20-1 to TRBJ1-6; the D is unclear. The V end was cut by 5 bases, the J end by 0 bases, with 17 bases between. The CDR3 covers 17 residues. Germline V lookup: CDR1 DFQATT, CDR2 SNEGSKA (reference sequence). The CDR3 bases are TGCAGTGCTGCCGCGGCCGGCGTGGGCTCCTATAATTCACCCCTCCACTTT. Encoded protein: CSAAAAGVGSYNSPLHF.

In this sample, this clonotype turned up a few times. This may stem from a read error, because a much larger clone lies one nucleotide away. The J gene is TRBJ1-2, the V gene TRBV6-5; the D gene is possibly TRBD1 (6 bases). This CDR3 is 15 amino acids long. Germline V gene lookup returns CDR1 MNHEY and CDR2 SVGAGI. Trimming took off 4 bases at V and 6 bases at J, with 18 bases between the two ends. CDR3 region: CASSSEAGGRDGYTF. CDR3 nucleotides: TGTGCCAGCAGTTCCGAGGCGGGGGGCAGAGATGGCTACACCTTC.

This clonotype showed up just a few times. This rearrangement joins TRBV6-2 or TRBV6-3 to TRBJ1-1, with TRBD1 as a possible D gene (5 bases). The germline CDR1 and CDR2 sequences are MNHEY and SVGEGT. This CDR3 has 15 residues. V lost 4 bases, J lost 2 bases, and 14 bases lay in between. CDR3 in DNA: TGTGCCAGCAGTTCCCCGAGGCAGGGAAACACTGAAGCTTTCTTT. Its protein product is CASSSPRQGNTEAFF.

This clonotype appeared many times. CDR3 residues: CASSKQRTATDTQYF. The CDR3 DNA sequence: TGTGCCAGCAGCAAACAGCGGACTGCCACAGATACGCAGTATTTT. This chain uses TRBV7-2 with TRBJ2-3; possible D gene TRBD2, 5 bases. The germline V gene encodes CDR1 SGHTA and CDR2 FQGNSA. V was cut by 5 bases and J by 2 bases, with 14 bases left in between. The CDR3 contains 15 residues. Full variable domain (outside the CDR3, taken from reference TRBV7-2 and TRBJ2-3): GAGVSQSPSNKVTEKGKDVELRCDPISGHTALYWYRQSLGQGLEFLIYFQGNSAPDKSGLPSDRFSAERTGGSVSTLTIQRTQQEDSAVYLCASSKQRTATDTQYFGPGTRLTVL.

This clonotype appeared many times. The CDR3 nucleotides are TGTGCCAGCAGCATCGACAGGAACACTGAAGCTTTCTTT. Translated, it gives CASSIDRNTEAFF. The chain joins TRBV7-3 to TRBJ1-1; possible D gene TRBD1, 5 bases. The V end was cut by 5 bases, the J end by 1 base, with 8 bases between. CDR3 length: 13 residues. Germline loops: CDR1 SGHTA, CDR2 FQGTGA.